The 22 T cell receptor beta chains below all came from one sample that was sequenced in a study of early T cells in non-severe SARS-CoV-2 infection. TCRdb re-analysed the 5' RACE reads in MiXCR, keeping a single row per CDR3 protein. The sample records 50,000 to 75,000 distinct CDR3 sequences, 7.5% to 9% being singletons. The sample in question was whole blood, obtained at baseline. These TCRs come from an adult who was a healthcare worker with PCR-confirmed SARS-CoV-2 infection or an uninfected control (not recorded which).

This clonotype appeared many times. V gene TRBV25-1 combines with J gene TRBJ1-1; D unresolved. The ends were cut back, 5 bases at V and 5 bases at J, with 12 bases in the middle. The germline V gene encodes CDR1 MGHDK and CDR2 SYGVNS. The CDR3 spans 13 residues. The CDR3 DNA reads TGTGCCAGCAGTCGAGCTTTGGGGACTGAAGCTTTCTTT. This sequence encodes CASSRALGTEAFF.

This clonotype was counted at least ten times. The chain employs TRBV12-5 and TRBJ2-2; TRBD1 is a possible D gene (5 bases). Between the trimmed V and J ends, which lost 2 bases and 5 bases, there was a span of 9 bases. The CDR3 contains 14 residues. CDR1 is LGHNT, CDR2 FRNRAP, per germline. CDR3: CASGLNTGTGELFF. CDR3 coding DNA: TGTGCTAGTGGTTTGAATACAGGTACCGGGGAGCTGTTTTTT.

This clonotype was picked up many times. An end of the junction does not agree with germline; a read error may underlie this. The rearrangement links TRBV6-2 or TRBV6-3 to TRBJ1-1; weak D call: TRBD1 (6 bases). The CDR3 extends over 15 amino acids. Germline values: CDR1 MNHEY, CDR2 SVGEGT. The CDR3 spells CASRFPGTKDTEVFF. CDR3 bases: TGTGCCAGCAGATTCCCCGGGACAAAGGACACTGAAGTTTTCTTT.

There are many counts of this clonotype. The genes are TRBV5-5 and TRBJ1-5; TRBD1 matches 7 bases. The CDR3 contains 16 residues. Per the germline V gene, CDR1 is SGHKS and CDR2 is YYEKEE (reference sequence). Unmatched junction bases numbered 3, after V lost 0 bases and J lost 0 bases. Written as DNA, the CDR3 is TGTGCCAGCAGCTTGGTGACAGGGTATAGCAATCAGCCCCAGCATTTT. It specifies CASSLVTGYSNQPQHF.

This clonotype was picked up a small number of times. The chain recombines TRBV6-2 or TRBV6-3 with TRBJ2-2, with D possibly being TRBD2 (6 bases). Germline V lookup: CDR1 MNHEY, CDR2 SVGEGT. The V and J ends lost 7 bases and 0 bases respectively, with 12 bases between them. CDR3 length: 15 amino acids. Written as DNA, the CDR3 is TGTGCCAGCAATCCTCTAGCGACGAACACCGGGGAGCTGTTTTTT. It is translated as CASNPLATNTGELFF.

The chain links TRBV25-1 to TRBJ2-3, with D unclear. The ends were cut back, 6 bases at V and 0 bases at J, with 16 bases in the middle. In germline, CDR1 is MGHDK, CDR2 SYGVNS. There are 16 residues in the CDR3. The CDR3 nucleotides read TGTGCCAGCAGCAGAGCTGGGATCTCTAGCACAGATACGCAGTATTTT. Amino acid sequence: CASSRAGISSTDTQYF.

As for this clonotype: No conserved phenylalanine or tryptophan ends this CDR3, so it is likely a read error. The J gene is TRBJ2-1, the V gene TRBV11-1; the D gene is possibly TRBD2 (5 bases). Per germline, CDR1 SGHAT and CDR2 FQDESV (reference sequence). V dropped 1 base and J dropped 6 bases, with 10 bases sitting between them. This CDR3 contains 14 residues. The CDR3 DNA reads TGTGCCAGCAGCTTAGGGGGTCGGGGCAATGAGCAGTTCTCC. Translating it yields CASSLGGRGNEQFS.

There are many counts of this clonotype. V gene TRBV11-2 combines with J gene TRBJ2-2; D remains ambiguous. The CDR3 contains 13 residues. The V gene lost 4 bases and the J gene lost 2 bases, with 5 bases spanning the gap. Looked up from germline, CDR1 is SGHAT and CDR2 is FQNNGV. CDR3 protein: CASSSTNTGELFF. In DNA, the CDR3 is TGTGCCAGCAGCTCCACTAACACCGGGGAGCTGTTTTTT.

This clonotype has only a few counts. V gene TRBV15 combines with J gene TRBJ2-4, with 10 nucleotides matching TRBD1. V was pared by 5 bases and J by 6 bases, with 10 bases of the junction left unmatched. From germline, CDR1 is LNHNV and CDR2 YYDKDF (reference sequence). CDR3 size: 16 residues. This CDR3 reads CATSAGTGVGGNIQYF. CDR3 coding DNA: TGTGCCACCAGCGCCGGGACAGGGGTCGGTGGAAACATTCAGTACTTC.

This clonotype has ten or more counts. This chain connects TRBV20-1 to TRBJ2-7, with D unclear. Germline CDR1 and CDR2: DFQATT and SNEGSKA (reference sequence). The V end lost 6 bases, the J end lost 4 bases, and 19 bases lay between the germline ends. The CDR3 runs to 14 residues. The DNA for the CDR3 is TGCAGTGCAGCTCCCGGCACAAAGCTTTACGAGCAGTACTTC. Residues: CSAAPGTKLYEQYF.

This clonotype was observed at least ten times. V usage is TRBV9 and J usage is TRBJ2-1, with 9 nucleotides matching TRBD2. The CDR3 runs to 15 residues. V lost 4 bases to trimming and J lost 6 bases; unmatched junction nucleotides: 8. Per the germline V gene, CDR1 is SGDLS and CDR2 is YYNGEE. The CDR3 is CASSPQAGGSNEQFF. As DNA, the CDR3 is TGTGCCAGCAGCCCACAAGCGGGAGGATCCAATGAGCAGTTCTTC.

V is TRBV6-2 or TRBV6-3 and J is TRBJ2-1, with D uncertain. Germline CDR1 MNHEY, CDR2 SVGEGT. The germline V and J ends were trimmed by 0 bases and 9 bases, with 9 bases remaining between them. The CDR3 runs to 13 residues. This chain's CDR3 is CASSYSSGFEQFF. The CDR3 DNA reads TGTGCCAGCAGTTACTCGAGTGGTTTTGAGCAGTTCTTC.

This clonotype turned up a few times. The chain has TRBV7-8 and TRBJ2-3; TRBD1 aligns across 7 bases. Per the germline V gene, CDR1 is SGHVS and CDR2 is FQNEAQ. Trimming cost V 1 base and J 2 bases; bases outside gene matches: 6. The CDR3 runs 16 residues. CDR3 residues: CASSLVTGASTDTQYF. DNA of the CDR3: TGTGCCAGCAGCTTAGTAACAGGGGCGTCCACAGATACGCAGTATTTT.

The chain couples TRBV19 to TRBJ1-2; D is ambiguous. This CDR3 has 14 residues. Between the trimmed V and J ends, which lost 6 bases and 6 bases, there was a span of 17 bases. Germline CDR1 LNHDA, CDR2 SQIVND (reference sequence). CDR3 sequence: CASSQLDSADGYTF. The CDR3 nucleotides are TGTGCCAGTAGCCAATTGGACTCTGCTGATGGCTACACCTTC.

This clonotype was counted ten times or more. The gene calls are TRBV6-2 or TRBV6-3 and TRBJ2-7; TRBD2 is a possible D gene (5 bases). Per germline, CDR1 MNHEY and CDR2 SVGEGT. The CDR3 totals 13 residues. V was trimmed by 2 bases and J by 2 bases, leaving 7 bases between them. DNA of the CDR3: TGTGCCAGCAGTTACGGACTCGCCTACGAGCAGTACTTC. Translated, it gives CASSYGLAYEQYF.

The sample holds many counts of this clonotype. The J gene is TRBJ2-7, the V gene TRBV30; D remains ambiguous. V shed 2 bases and J shed 6 bases, with 14 bases lying between them. Germline loops: CDR1 GTSNPN, CDR2 SVGIG (reference sequence). The CDR3 spans 13 residues. CDR3 residues: CAWSTEPPGEQYF. The DNA for the CDR3 is TGTGCCTGGAGTACGGAACCCCCAGGCGAGCAGTACTTC.

This clonotype was seen a handful of times. V usage is TRBV11-2 and J usage is TRBJ1-1; D remains unclear. Trimming took 0 bases from V and 1 from J, leaving 6 bases between them. CDR3 length equals 14 residues. Germline V lookup: CDR1 SGHAT, CDR2 FQNNGV. This CDR3 is CASSLDAGNTEAFF. The DNA for the CDR3 is TGTGCCAGCAGCTTAGATGCGGGGAACACTGAAGCTTTCTTT.

This clonotype was recorded a few times. The chain recombines TRBV20-1 with TRBJ2-3; TRBD2 might be the D (5 bases). The CDR3 runs to 16 residues. CDR1 and CDR2 (germline): DFQATT, SNEGSKA (reference sequence). The V end lost 6 bases, the J end lost 1 base, and 20 bases lay between the germline ends. Here the CDR3 DNA reads TGCAGTGCCGATTCGGGAACCCGACCGGGCACAGATACGCAGTATTTT. Translating it yields CSADSGTRPGTDTQYF.

This clonotype has a handful of counts. The chain combines TRBV24-1 with TRBJ2-7, with 11 bases fitting TRBD1. Germline CDR1 is KGHDR and CDR2 is SFDVKD. This CDR3 is built from 15 residues. Losses at the gene ends were 4 bases for V and 7 bases for J; bases not matched to a gene: 8. The CDR3 nucleotides are TGTGCCACCAGTGACCCCGGACAGGGGGCATTTGAGCAGTACTTC. As protein: CATSDPGQGAFEQYF.

This clonotype turned up a few times. The chain uses TRBV4-1 and TRBJ2-1; the D call may be TRBD1 or TRBD2 (5 bases each). V was clipped by 1 base and J by 10 bases, with 14 bases between them. Germline assignment: CDR1 MGHRA and CDR2 YSYEKL. The CDR3 has 14 residues. The DNA for the CDR3 is TGCGCCAGCAGCCAAGGTCCCGGGACGGGCGAGCAGTTCTTC. Its translation is CASSQGPGTGEQFF.

The table lists this clonotype with a few counts. The V and J genes are TRBV3-1 and TRBJ2-2, with TRBD2 matching 9 bases. Per germline, CDR1 LGHDT and CDR2 YNNKEL (reference sequence). After removal of 4 bases from V and 6 bases from J, the junction contained 3 bases not matched to a gene. The CDR3 runs to 14 residues. The CDR3 reads CASSLLAGPGELFF. CDR3 coding DNA: TGTGCCAGCAGCCTGCTAGCGGGACCCGGGGAGCTGTTTTTT.

This clonotype appeared a few times. The gene calls are TRBV10-3 and TRBJ1-4; tentatively, D is TRBD1 (5 bases). CDR3 length: 12 residues. Germline V gives CDR1 ENHRY, CDR2 SYGVKD. V dropped 11 bases and J dropped 5 bases, with 12 bases sitting between them. CDR3 region: CASRALNEKLFF. Here the CDR3 DNA reads TGTGCCTCCAGGGCCTTGAATGAAAAACTGTTTTTT.